This record covers a single T cell receptor beta chain. This specimen belongs to a study of sequential checkpoint blockade in melanoma. Whole-study context: Each arm's sequence ended with maintenance nivolumab.

Trimming removed 5 bases at V and 0 bases at J, with 10 bases between. From germline, CDR1 is MNHEY and CDR2 SMNVEV (reference sequence). The CDR3 has 14 amino acids. Treatment given: randomized to nivolumab then ipilimumab (arm A) or the reverse (arm B). Patients had received no earlier DNA-damaging chemotherapy. Sorted cells were live CD3+CD8+, lacking CD19 and CD56, from PBMCs. Assay used: immunoSEQ multiplex PCR; TCRdb lists only in-frame clones, some missing. The data show around 11,000 clones, 50% to 65% seen once. This chain joins TRBV27 and TRBJ1-1, with D unclear. The material sequenced was CD8+ T cells sorted from blood (inferred from file names), taken from a patient given nivolumab and ipilimumab in sequence. The source of this sequence is a human donor with melanoma. DNA for the CDR3: TGTGCCAGCAGTCGAGGAATGCTGAACACTGAAGCTTTCTTT. Translated: CASSRGMLNTEAFF.